This is a list of T cell receptor beta chains from one sample in a study of T-cell memory formation after mild COVID-19. In TCRdb, the 5' RACE reads were re-called with MiXCR into one record per CDR3 protein. Counted here are some 14,000 distinct CDR3 sequences, more than 10% occurring once; the ten biggest clones make up almost 50%. The sequenced material came from PBMCs or a T cell subset sorted from them (not recorded which). All receptors derive from an adult woman who had mild COVID-19 (a few samples of this study predate the infection). Cell type and time point are not known. Each CDR3 is given with its conserved first and last residue. The order of the fields is J gene, clone size, CDR3 length, V gene, D gene, CDR3 DNA, CDR3 protein. D genes are given only for firm matches. The size entry is marked missing in some rows and otherwise reads once, few, many or a size class.

TRBJ1-6 | many | 16 | TRBV5-1 | - | TGCGCCAGCAGCTCGACCAGGGTGATGGGGAATTCACCCCTCCACTTT | CASSSTRVMGNSPLHF
TRBJ2-7 | many | 14 | TRBV7-9 | - | TGTGCCAGCAGCTTAGGACCTAGTGAAGACGAGCAGTACTTC | CASSLGPSEDEQYF
TRBJ2-5 | - | 13 | TRBV5-6 | TRBD1 | TGTGCCAGCAGCGCACAGGGGGTCGAGACCCAGTACTTC | CASSAQGVETQYF
TRBJ1-1 | many | 13 | TRBV2 | - | TGTGCCAGAGAGGGACCTTGGAACACTGAAGCTTTCTTT | CAREGPWNTEAFF
TRBJ2-1 | many | 16 | TRBV12-3/TRBV12-4 | TRBD2 | TGTGCCAGCAGTTTAGCCCTTAGCGGGGGGAGGGATGAGCAGTTCTTC | CASSLALSGGRDEQFF
TRBJ1-3 | many | 15 | TRBV11-2 | TRBD1 | TGTGCCAGCAGCTTATCGCAGGGGGCTGGAAACACCATATATTTT | CASSLSQGAGNTIYF
TRBJ1-3 | many | 15 | TRBV15 | TRBD1 | TGTGCCACCAGCCAATACAGGGGCCCTGGAAACACCATATATTTT | CATSQYRGPGNTIYF
TRBJ2-7 | few | 14 | TRBV4-1 | - | TGCGCCAGCAGCCAAATAACGGCCAGCTACGAGCAGTACTTC | CASSQITASYEQYF
TRBJ2-3 | once | 17 | TRBV7-9 | - | TGTGCCAGCAGCCCGCAAAAAGTAGGAGTAAGGACAGATACGCAGTATTTT | CASSPQKVGVRTDTQYF
TRBJ2-3 | once | 14 | TRBV7-2 | - | TGTGCCAGCAGCCCCCAAGAAAGTGGAGATACGCAGTATTTT | CASSPQESGDTQYF
TRBJ1-1 | many | 14 | TRBV6-1 | - | TGTGCCAGCAGTGAACGTGTAGGGATCACTGAAGCTTTCTTT | CASSERVGITEAFF
TRBJ1-4 | many | 15 | TRBV29-1 | - | TGCAGCGTGCAGGGTGGGAAAGCGGTGAATGAAAAACTGTTTTTT | CSVQGGKAVNEKLFF
TRBJ2-7 | medium-sized | 16 | TRBV7-9 | - | TGTGCCAGCAGCCCCAGAGGGACAACCGACTCCTACGAGCAGTACTTC | CASSPRGTTDSYEQYF
TRBJ1-1 | many | 16 | TRBV6-5 | - | TGTGCCAGCAGTTACCTCCCGGGTTTTCCCGCCGCAGGAGCTTTCTTT | CASSYLPGFPAAGAFF
TRBJ1-5 | - | 14 | TRBV6-1 | - | TGTGCCAGCAGTGGGGACATTGGGTCTCAGCCCCAGCATTTT | CASSGDIGSQPQHF
TRBJ2-7 | - | 14 | TRBV19 | TRBD2 | TGTGCCAGTAAGCCCGTAGCGGGAGGCTACGAGCAGTACTTC | CASKPVAGGYEQYF
TRBJ2-7 | many | 15 | TRBV27 | - | TGTGCCAGCAGTCTCAGGGGAAAGCATATCTACGAGCAGTACTTC | CASSLRGKHIYEQYF
TRBJ2-5 | - | 14 | TRBV6-5 | - | TGTGCCAGCAGTGTGCGAGCGCACCAAGAGACCCAGTACTTC | CASSVRAHQETQYF
TRBJ1-5 | many | 15 | TRBV15 | - | TGTGCCACCAGCGGGGGACGGGCGGGATATCAGCCCCAGCATTTT | CATSGGRAGYQPQHF
TRBJ2-2 | many | 14 | TRBV29-1 | - | TGCAGCGTTGAAGGGCGCCTGAACACCGGGGAGCTGTTTTTT | CSVEGRLNTGELFF
TRBJ1-1 | few | 13 | TRBV4-1 | - | TGCGCCAGCAGCCAACGGGAAGTTACTGAAGCTTTCTTT | CASSQREVTEAFF
TRBJ1-2 | medium-sized | 13 | TRBV7-6 | TRBD1 | TGTGCCAGCAGCCCAGGGACAGGGTTTGGCTACACCTTC | CASSPGTGFGYTF
TRBJ1-3 | many | 16 | TRBV12-3/TRBV12-4 | - | TGTGCCAGCAGTCCGCACTGGACAGTCTCTGGAAACACCATATATTTT | CASSPHWTVSGNTIYF
TRBJ2-5 | many | 13 | TRBV12-3/TRBV12-4 | - | TGTGCCAGCAGTCTTTACTCAGAAGGGGGTCGGCACTTC | CASSLYSEGGRHF
TRBJ2-5 | - | 16 | TRBV7-6 | - | TGTGCCAGCAGCCCTCGGGCGGGGACAGTCCAAGAGACCCAGTACTTC | CASSPRAGTVQETQYF
TRBJ2-7 | medium-sized | 14 | TRBV5-1 | - | TGCGCCAGCAGCTTGGGAGGCTTCTCCTACGAGCAGTACTTC | CASSLGGFSYEQYF
TRBJ1-5 | many | 15 | TRBV4-3 | TRBD1 | TGCGCCAGCAGCCAAGTTAGGGGGCGCCTCTTCCCCCAGCATTTT | CASSQVRGRLFPQHF
TRBJ1-5 | many | 17 | TRBV7-8 | - | TGTGCCAGCAGCTTAGAGTCGTGGGCAGGGTCCGATCAGCCCCAGCATTTT | CASSLESWAGSDQPQHF
TRBJ2-1 | many | 13 | TRBV19 | - | TGTGCCAGTAGTATCCGGCTAGCAGCTGAGCAGTTCTTC | CASSIRLAAEQFF